The entry below gives a single T cell receptor (beta chain) sequence along with its context. TCRdb re-called the 5' RACE reads with MiXCR, one entry per CDR3 protein. The sample has more than 300,000 distinct CDR3 sequences; around 6.8% are singletons. Trimming at V came to 4 bases and at J to 5 bases, leaving 10 bases not matched to a gene. CDR1 and CDR2 from the germline V gene are SGHVS and FQNEAQ. The CDR3 totals 17 residues. This entry comes from a study of T cells after yellow fever vaccination. Sequenced material: PBMCs, taken about 41 days after the first yellow fever vaccination. This TCR derives from a man aged 18 to 35 who received the YFV17D yellow fever vaccine. This rearrangement joins TRBV7-8 to TRBJ2-4, with TRBD2 matching over 11 bases. CDR3 nucleotides: TGTGCCAGCAGCTCGAATCCGGGACTAGCGGTGGAAAACATTCAGTACTTC. Translation gives CASSSNPGLAVENIQYF.